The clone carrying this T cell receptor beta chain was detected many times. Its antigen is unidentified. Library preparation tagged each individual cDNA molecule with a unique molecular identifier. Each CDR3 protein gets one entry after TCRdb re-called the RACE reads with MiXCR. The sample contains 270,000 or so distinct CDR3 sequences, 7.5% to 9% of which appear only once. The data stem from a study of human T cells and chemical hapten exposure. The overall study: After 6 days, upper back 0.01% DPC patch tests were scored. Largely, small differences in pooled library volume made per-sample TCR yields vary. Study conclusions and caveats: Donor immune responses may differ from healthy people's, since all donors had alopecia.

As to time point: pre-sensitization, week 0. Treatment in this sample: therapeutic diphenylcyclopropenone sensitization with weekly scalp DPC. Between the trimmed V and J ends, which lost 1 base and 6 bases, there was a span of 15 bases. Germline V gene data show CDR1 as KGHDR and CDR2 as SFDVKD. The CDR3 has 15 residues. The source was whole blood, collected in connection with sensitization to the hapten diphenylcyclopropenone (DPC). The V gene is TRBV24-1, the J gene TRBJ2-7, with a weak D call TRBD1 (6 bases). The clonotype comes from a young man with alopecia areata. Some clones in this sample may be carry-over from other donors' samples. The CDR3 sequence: CATSDFRGRAGEQYF. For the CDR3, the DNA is TGTGCCACCAGTGATTTTAGGGGGAGAGCCGGCGAGCAGTACTTC.